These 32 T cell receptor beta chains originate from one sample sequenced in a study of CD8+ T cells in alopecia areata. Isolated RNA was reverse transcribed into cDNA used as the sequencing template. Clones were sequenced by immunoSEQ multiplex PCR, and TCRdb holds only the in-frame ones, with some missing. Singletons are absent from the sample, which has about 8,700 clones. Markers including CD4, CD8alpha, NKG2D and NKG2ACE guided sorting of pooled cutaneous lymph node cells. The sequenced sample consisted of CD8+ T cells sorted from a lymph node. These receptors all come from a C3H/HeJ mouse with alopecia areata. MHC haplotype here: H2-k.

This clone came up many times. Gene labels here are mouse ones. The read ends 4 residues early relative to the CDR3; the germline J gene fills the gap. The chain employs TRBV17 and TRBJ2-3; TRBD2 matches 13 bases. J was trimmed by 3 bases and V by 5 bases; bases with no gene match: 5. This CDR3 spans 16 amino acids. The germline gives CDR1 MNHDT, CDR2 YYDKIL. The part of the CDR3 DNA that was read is TGTGCTAGCAGTGGACTGGGGGGGCGGGAGGCAGAA. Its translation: CASSGLGGREAE. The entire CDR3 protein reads CASSGLGGREAETLYF.

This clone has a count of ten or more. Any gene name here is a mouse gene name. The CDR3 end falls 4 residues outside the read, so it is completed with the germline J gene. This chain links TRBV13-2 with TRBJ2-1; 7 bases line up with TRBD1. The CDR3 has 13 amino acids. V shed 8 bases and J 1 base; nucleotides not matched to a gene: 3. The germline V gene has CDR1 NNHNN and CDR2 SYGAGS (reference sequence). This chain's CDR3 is CARSQGNYAEQFF. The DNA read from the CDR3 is TGTGCCAGGTCACAGGGGAACTATGCT.

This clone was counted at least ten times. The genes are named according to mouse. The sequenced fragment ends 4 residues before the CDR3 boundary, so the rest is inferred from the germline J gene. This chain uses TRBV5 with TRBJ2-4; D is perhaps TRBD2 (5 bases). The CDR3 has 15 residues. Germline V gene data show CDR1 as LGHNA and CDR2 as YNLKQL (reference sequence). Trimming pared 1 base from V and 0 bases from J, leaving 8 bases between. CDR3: CASSQGLSSQNTLYF. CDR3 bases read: TGTGCCAGCAGCCAAGGACTGTCTAGTCAAAAC.

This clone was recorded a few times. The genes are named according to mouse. Incomplete CDR3 DNA: TGTGCCAGCAGTAGACAGGGAAACTATGCT. Amino acids: CASSRQGNYA. The entire CDR3 sequence reads CASSRQGNYAEQFF. The chain links TRBV19 to TRBJ2-1; TRBD1 matches 7 bases. Read data end 4 residues before the CDR3 end; the end is taken from the germline J gene. V gave up 3 bases and J gave up 1 base; unmatched junction bases: 1. Germline V lookup: CDR1 FNHDT, CDR2 SITEND (reference sequence). This CDR3 comprises 14 residues.

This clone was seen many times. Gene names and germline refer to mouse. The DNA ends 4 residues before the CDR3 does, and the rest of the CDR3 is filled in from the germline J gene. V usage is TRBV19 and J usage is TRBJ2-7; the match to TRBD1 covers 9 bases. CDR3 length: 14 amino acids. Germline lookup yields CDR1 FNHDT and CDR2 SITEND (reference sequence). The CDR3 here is CASSMGQGGDEQYF. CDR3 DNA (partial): TGTGCCAGCAGTATGGGACAGGGAGGAGAT.

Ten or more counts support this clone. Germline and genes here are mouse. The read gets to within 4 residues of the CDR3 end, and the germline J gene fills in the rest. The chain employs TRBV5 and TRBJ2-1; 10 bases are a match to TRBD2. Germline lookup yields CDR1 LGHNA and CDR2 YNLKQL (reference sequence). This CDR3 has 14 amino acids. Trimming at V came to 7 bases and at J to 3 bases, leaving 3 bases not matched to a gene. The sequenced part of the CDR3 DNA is TGTGCCAGCAACTCTGGGGGGGCCTATGCT. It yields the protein CASNSGGAYA. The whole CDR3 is CASNSGGAYAEQFF.

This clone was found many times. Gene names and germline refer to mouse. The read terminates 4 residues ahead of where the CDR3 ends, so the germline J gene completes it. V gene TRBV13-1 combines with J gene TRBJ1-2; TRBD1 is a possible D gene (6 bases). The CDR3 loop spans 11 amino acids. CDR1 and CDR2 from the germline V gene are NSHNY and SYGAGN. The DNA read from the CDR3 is TGTGCCAGCAGTACAGGGAGC. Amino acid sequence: CASSTGS. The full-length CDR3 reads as CASSTGSDYTF.

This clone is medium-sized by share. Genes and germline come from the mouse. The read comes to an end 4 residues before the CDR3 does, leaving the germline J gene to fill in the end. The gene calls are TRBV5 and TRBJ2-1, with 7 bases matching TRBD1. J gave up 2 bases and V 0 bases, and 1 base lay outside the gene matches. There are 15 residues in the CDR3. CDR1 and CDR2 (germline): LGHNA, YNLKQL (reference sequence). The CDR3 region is CASSQDQGDYAEQFF. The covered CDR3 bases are TGTGCCAGCAGCCAAGATCAGGGGGACTATGCT.

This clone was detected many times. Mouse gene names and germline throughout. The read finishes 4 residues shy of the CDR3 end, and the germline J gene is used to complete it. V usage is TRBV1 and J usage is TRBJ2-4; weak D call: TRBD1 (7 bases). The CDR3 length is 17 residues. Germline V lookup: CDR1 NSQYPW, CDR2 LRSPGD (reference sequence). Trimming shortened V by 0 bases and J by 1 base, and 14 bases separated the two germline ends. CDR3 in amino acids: CTCSAERGRRGQNTLYF. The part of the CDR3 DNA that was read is TGCACCTGCAGTGCAGAGAGGGGGCGAAGGGGTCAAAAC.

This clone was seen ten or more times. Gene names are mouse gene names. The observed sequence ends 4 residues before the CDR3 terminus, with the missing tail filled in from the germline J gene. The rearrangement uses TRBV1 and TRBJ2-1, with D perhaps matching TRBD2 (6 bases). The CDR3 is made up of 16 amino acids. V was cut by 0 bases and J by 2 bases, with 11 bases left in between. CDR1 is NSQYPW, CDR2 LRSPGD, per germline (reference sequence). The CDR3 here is CTCSADVGVYYAEQFF. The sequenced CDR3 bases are TGCACCTGCAGTGCAGATGTGGGGGTTTACTATGCT.

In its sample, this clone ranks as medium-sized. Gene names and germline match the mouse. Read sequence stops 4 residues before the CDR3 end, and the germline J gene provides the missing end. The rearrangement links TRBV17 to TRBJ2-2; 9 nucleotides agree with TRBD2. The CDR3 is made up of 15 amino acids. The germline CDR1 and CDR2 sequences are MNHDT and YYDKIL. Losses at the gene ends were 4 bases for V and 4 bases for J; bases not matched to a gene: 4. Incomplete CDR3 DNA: TGTGCTAGCAGTAAGAGACTGGGGGCCACCGGG. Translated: CASSKRLGATG. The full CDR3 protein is CASSKRLGATGQLYF.

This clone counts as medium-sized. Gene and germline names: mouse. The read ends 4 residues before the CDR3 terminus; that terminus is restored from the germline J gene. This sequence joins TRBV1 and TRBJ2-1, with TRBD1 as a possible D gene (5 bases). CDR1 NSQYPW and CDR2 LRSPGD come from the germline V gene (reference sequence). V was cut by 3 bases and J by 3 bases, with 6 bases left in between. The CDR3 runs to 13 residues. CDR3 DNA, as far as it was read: TGCACCTGCAGTGCGACAGTCTATGCT. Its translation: CTCSATVYA. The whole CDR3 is CTCSATVYAEQFF. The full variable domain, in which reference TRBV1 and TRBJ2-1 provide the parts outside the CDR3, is VTLLEQNPRWRLVPRGQAVNLRCILKNSQYPWMSWYQQDLQKQLQWLFTLRSPGDKEVKSLPGADYLATRVTDTELRLQVANMSQGRTLYCTCSATVYAEQFFGPGTRLTVL.

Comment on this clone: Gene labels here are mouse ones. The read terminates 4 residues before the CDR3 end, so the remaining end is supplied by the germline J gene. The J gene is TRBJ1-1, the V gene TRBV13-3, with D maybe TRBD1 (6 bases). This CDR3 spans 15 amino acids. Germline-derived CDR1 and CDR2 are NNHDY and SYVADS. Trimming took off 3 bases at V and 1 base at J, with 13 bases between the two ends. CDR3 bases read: TGTGCCAGCAGTGGGCTCCTGACAGGGAACACA. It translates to CASSGLLTGNT. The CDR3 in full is CASSGLLTGNTEVFF.

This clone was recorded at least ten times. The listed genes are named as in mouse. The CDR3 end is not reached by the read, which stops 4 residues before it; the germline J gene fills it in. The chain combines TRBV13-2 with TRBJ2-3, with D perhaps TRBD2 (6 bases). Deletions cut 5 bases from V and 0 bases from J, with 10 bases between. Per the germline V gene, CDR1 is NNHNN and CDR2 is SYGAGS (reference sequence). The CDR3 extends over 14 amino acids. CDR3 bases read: TGTGCCAGCGGGAATGGGGGTAGTGCAGAA. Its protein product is CASGNGGSAE. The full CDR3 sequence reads CASGNGGSAETLYF.

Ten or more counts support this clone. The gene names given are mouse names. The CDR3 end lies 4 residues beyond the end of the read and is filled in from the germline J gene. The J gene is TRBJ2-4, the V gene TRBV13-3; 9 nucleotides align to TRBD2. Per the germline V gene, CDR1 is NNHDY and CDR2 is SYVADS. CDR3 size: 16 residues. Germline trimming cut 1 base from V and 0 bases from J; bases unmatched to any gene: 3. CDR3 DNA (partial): TGTGCCAGCAGTGATAACTGGGGGGCTAGTCAAAAC. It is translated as CASSDNWGASQN. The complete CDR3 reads CASSDNWGASQNTLYF.

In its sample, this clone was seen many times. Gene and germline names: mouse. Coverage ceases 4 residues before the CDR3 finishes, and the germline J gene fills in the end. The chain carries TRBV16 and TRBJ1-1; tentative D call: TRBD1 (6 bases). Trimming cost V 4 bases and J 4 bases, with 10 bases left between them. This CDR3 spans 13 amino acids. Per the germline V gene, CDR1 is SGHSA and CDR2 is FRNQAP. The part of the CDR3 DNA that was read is TGTGCAAGCAGCTCAGGGGTAACCACA. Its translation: CASSSGVTT. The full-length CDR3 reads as CASSSGVTTEVFF.

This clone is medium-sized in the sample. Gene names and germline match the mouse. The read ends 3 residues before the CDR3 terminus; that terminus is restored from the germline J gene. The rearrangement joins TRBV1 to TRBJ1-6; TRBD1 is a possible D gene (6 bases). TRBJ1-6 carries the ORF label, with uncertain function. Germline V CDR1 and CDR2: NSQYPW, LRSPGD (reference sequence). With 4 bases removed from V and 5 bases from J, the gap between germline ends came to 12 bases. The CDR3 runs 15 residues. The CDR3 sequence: CTCSGRDKNNSPLYF. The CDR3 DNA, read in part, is TGCACCTGCAGTGGCCGGGACAAGAATAATTCGCCC.

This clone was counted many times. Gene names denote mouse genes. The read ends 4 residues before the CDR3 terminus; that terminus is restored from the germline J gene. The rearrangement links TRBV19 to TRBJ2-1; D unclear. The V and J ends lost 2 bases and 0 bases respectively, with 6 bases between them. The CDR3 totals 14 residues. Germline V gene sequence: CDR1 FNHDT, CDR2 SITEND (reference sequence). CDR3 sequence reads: CASSISDNYAEQFF. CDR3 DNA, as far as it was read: TGTGCCAGCAGTATTTCAGATAACTATGCT.

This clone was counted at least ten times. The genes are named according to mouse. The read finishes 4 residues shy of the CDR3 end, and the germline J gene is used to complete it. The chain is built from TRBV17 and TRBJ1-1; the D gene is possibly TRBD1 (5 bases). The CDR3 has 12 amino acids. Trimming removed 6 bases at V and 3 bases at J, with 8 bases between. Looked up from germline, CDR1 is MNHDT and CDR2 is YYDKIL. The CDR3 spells CASRTGDTEVFF. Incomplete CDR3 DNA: TGTGCTAGCAGAACAGGAGACACA.

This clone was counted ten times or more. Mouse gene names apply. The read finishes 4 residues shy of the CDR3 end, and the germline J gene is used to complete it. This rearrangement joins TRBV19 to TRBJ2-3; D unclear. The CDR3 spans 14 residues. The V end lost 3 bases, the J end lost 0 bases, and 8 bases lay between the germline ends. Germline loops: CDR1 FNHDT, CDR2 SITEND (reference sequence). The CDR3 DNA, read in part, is TGTGCCAGCAGTAAGACAACTAGTGCAGAA. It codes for CASSKTTSAE. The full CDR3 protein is CASSKTTSAETLYF.

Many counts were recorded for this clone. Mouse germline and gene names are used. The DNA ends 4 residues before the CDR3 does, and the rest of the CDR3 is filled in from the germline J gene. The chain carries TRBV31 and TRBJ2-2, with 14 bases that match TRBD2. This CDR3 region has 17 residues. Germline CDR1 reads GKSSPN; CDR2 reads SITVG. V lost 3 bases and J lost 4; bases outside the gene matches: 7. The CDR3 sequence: CAWSRDWGGAGTGQLYF. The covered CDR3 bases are TGTGCCTGGAGCCGGGACTGGGGGGGCGCCGGCACCGGG. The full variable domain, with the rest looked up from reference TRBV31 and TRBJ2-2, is AQTIHQWPVAEIKAVGSPLSLGCTIKGKSSPNLYWYWQATGGTLQQLFYSITVGQVESVVQLNLSASRPKDDQFILSTEKLLLSHSGFYLCAWSRDWGGAGTGQLYFGEGSKLTVL.

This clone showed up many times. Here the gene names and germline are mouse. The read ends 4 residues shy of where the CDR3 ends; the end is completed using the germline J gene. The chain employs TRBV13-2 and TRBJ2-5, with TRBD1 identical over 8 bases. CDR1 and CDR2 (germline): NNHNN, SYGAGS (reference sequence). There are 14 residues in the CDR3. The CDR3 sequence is CASGDRQGADTQYF. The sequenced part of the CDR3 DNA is TGTGCCAGCGGTGATCGGCAGGGGGCGGAC.

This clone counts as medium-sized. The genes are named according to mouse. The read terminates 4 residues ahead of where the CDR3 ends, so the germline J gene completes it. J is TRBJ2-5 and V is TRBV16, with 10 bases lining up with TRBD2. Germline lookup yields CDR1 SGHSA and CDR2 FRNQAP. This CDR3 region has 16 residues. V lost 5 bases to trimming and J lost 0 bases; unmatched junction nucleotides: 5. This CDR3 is CASSSGTGVNQDTQYF. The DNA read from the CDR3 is TGTGCAAGCAGCAGCGGGACTGGGGTTAACCAAGAC.

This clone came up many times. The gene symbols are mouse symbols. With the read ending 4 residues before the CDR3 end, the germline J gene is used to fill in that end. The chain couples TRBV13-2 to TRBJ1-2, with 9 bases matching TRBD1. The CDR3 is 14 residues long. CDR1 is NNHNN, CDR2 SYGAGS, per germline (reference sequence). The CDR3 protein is CASGETGQGPDYTF. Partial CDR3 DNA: TGTGCCAGCGGTGAGACGGGACAGGGACCC.

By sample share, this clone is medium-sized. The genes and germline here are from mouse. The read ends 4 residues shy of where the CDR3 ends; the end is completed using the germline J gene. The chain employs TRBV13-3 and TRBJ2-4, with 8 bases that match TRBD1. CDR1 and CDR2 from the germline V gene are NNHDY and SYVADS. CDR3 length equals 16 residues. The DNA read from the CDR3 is TGTGCCAGCAGTGATCCGGGACAGGAAGAGGGGAAC. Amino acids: CASSDPGQEEGN. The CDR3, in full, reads CASSDPGQEEGNTLYF.

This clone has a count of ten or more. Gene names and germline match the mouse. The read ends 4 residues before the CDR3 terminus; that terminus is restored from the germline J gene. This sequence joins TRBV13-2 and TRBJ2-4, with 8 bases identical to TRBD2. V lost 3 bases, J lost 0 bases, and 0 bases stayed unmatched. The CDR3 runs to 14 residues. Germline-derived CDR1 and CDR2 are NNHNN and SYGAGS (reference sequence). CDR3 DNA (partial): TGTGCCAGCGGTGCTGGGGGGAGTCAAAAC. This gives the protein CASGAGGSQN. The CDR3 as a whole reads CASGAGGSQNTLYF.

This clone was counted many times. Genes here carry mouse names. The chain's CDR3 is CASGDREHSDYTF. The sequenced CDR3 bases are TGTGCCAGCGGTGACAGGGAGCACTCC. The chain combines TRBV13-2 with TRBJ1-2; tentatively, D is TRBD1 (5 bases). The sequence runs out 4 residues before the end of the CDR3; the remainder is reconstructed from the germline J gene. Germline loops: CDR1 NNHNN, CDR2 SYGAGS (reference sequence). The V end lost 2 bases, the J end lost 3 bases, and 8 bases lay between the germline ends. The CDR3 consists of 13 residues.

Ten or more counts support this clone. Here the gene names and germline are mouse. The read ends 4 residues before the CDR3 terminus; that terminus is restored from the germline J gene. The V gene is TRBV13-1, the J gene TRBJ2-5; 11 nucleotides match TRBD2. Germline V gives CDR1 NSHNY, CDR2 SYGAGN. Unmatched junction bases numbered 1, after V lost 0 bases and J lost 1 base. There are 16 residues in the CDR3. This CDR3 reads CASSDDWGGDQDTQYF. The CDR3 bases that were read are TGTGCCAGCAGTGATGACTGGGGGGGCGACCAAGAC.

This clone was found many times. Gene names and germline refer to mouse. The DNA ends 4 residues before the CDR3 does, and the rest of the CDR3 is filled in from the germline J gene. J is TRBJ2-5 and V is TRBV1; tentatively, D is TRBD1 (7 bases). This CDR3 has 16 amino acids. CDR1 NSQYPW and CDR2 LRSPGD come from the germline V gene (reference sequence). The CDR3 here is CTCSAPHRGWGDTQYF. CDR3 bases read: TGCACCTGCAGTGCCCCCCACAGGGGCTGGGGCGAC.

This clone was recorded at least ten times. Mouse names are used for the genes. CDR3 sequence reads: CASSVLGRQDTQYF. The CDR3 DNA, read in part, is TGTGCCAGCAGTGTACTGGGGAGACAAGAC. The rearrangement uses TRBV19 and TRBJ2-5; 7 positions match TRBD2. The CDR3 goes on 4 residues after the read ends, and that part is filled in from the germline J gene. In germline, CDR1 is FNHDT, CDR2 SITEND (reference sequence). The length of the CDR3 is 14 residues. J gave up 3 bases and V 4 bases, and 5 bases lay outside the gene matches.

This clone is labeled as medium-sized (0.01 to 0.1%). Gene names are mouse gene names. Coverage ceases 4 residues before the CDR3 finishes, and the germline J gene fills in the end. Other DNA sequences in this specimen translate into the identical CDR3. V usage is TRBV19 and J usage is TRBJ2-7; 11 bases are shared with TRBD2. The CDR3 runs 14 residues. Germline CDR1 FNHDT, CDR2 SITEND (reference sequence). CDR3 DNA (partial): TGTGCCAGCAGTATCAGGGACTGGGGGTAT. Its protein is CASSIRDWGY. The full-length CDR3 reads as CASSIRDWGYEQYF. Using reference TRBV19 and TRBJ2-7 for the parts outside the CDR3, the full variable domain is GGIITQTPKFLIGQEGQKLTLKCQQNFNHDTMYWYRQDSGKGLRLIYYSITENDLQKGDLSEGYDASREKKSSFSLTVTSAQKNEMAVFLCASSIRDWGYEQYFGPGTRLTVL.

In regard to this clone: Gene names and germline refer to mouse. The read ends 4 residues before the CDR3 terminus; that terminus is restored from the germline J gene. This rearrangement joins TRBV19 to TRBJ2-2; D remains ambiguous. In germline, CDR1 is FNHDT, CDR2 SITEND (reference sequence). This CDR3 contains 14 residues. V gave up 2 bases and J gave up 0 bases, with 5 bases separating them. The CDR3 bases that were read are TGTGCCAGCAGTATCTCCTCAAACACCGGG. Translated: CASSISSNTG. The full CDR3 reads CASSISSNTGQLYF.